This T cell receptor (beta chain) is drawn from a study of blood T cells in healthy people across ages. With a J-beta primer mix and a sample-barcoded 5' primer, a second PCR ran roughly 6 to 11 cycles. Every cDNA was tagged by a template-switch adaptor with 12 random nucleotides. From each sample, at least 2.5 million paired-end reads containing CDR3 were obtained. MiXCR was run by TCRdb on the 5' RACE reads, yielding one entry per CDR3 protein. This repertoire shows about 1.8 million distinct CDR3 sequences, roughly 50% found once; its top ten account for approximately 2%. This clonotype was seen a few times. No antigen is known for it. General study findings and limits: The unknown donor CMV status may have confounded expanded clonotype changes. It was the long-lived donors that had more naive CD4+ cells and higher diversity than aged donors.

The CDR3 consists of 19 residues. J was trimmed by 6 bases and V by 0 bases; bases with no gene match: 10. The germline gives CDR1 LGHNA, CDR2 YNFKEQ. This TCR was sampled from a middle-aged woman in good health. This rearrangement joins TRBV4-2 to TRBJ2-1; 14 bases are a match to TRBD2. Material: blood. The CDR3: CASSQDSRVGTSGSNEQFF. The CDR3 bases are TGTGCCAGCAGCCAAGATAGTAGGGTCGGGACTAGCGGGAGCAATGAGCAGTTCTTC.